The clone carrying this T cell receptor (beta chain) was seen only a few times. The antigen is undetermined. These data are taken from a study of T-cell memory formation after mild COVID-19. General study findings and limits: The appearance of some responding clones in pre-infection memory suggested that cross-reactive memory joined. In second-wave clones peaking day 37, SARS-CoV-2 specificity remained unconfirmed.

V was pared by 7 bases and J by 4 bases, with 6 bases of the junction left unmatched. The CDR3 runs to 14 residues. The germline V gene encodes CDR1 MNHNS and CDR2 SASEGT. Constant-segment-primed 5'RACE gave TCR alpha and TCR beta cDNA libraries with sample barcodes and UMIs. TCRdb analysed the 5' RACE reads with MiXCR anew, one entry per CDR3 protein. The top ten hold roughly an eighth of the sample, which has approximately 580,000 distinct CDR3 sequences, over 20% seen once. This chain connects TRBV6-1 to TRBJ2-5, with 10 positions matching TRBD2. Sequencing used PBMCs or a T cell subset sorted from them (not recorded which). The clonotype originates from an adult woman who had mild COVID-19 (a few samples of this study predate the infection). Cell type and time point are not known. The CDR3 loop reads CASKTRLAGETQYF. In nucleotides, the CDR3 is TGTGCCAGCAAGACAAGACTAGCGGGAGAGACCCAGTACTTC.